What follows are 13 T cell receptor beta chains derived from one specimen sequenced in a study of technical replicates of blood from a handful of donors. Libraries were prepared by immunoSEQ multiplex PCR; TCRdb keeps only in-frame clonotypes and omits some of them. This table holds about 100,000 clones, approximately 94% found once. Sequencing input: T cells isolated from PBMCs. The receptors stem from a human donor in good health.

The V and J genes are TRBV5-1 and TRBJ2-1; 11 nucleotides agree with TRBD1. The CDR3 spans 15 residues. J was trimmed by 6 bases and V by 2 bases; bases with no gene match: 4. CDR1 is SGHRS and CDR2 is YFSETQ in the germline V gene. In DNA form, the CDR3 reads TGCGCCAGCAGCTTCGGACAGGGGGCGATCAATGAGCAGTTCTTC. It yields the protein CASSFGQGAINEQFF. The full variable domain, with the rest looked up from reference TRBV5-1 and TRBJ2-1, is KAGVTQTPRYLIKTRGQQVTLSCSPISGHRSVSWYQQTPGQGLQFLFEYFSETQRNKGNFPGRFSGRQFSNSRSEMNVSTLELGDSALYLCASSFGQGAINEQFFGPGTRLTVL.

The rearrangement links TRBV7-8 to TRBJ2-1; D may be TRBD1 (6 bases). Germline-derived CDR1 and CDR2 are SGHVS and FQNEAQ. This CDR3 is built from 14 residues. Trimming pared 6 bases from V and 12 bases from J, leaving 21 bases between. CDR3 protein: CASRQIGQGMAQFF. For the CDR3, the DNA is TGTGCCAGCAGGCAAATCGGGCAGGGGATGGCGCAGTTCTTC. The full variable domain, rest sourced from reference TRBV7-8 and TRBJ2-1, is GAGVSQSPRYKVAKRGQDVALRCDPISGHVSLFWYQQALGQGPEFLTYFQNEAQLDKSGLPSDRFFAERPEGSVSTLKIQRTQQEDSAVYLCASRQIGQGMAQFFGPGTRLTVL.

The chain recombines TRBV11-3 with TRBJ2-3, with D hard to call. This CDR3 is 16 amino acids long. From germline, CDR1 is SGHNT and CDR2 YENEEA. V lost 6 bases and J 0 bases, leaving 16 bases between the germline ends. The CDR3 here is CASSFPRSISTDTQYF. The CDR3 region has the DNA TGTGCCAGCAGTTTCCCGAGATCCATTAGCACAGATACGCAGTATTTT.

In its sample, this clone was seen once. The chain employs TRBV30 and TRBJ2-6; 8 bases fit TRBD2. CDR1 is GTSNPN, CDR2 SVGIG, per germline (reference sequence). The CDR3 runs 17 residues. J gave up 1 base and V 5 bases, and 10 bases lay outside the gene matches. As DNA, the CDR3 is TGTGCCTGGGAGAGTCGGGGGGGCCGATCTGGGGCCAACGTCCTGACTTTC. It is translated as CAWESRGGRSGANVLTF.

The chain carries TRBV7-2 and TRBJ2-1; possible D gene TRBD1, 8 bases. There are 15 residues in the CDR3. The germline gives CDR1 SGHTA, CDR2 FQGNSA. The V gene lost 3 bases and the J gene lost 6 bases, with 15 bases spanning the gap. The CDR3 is CASSFDRGGFNEQFF. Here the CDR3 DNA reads TGTGCCAGCAGCTTTGACAGGGGAGGGTTCAATGAGCAGTTCTTC. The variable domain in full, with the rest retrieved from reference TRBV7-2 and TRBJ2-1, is GAGVSQSPSNKVTEKGKDVELRCDPISGHTALYWYRQSLGQGLEFLIYFQGNSAPDKSGLPSDRFSAERTGGSVSTLTIQRTQQEDSAVYLCASSFDRGGFNEQFFGPGTRLTVL.

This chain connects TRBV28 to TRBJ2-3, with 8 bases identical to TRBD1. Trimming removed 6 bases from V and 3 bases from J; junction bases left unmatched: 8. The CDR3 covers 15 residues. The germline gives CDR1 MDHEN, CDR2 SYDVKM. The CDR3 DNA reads TGTGCCAGCAGAATCGGACAGGGATTAACAGATACGCAGTATTTT. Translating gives CASRIGQGLTDTQYF.

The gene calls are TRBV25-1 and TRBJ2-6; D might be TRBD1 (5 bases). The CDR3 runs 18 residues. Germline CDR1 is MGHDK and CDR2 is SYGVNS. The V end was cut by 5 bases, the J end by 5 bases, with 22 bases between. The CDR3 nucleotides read TGTGCCAGCAGTTACCTGGCAACTGGACAAAGTCGGGCCAACGTCCTGACTTTC. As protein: CASSYLATGQSRANVLTF.

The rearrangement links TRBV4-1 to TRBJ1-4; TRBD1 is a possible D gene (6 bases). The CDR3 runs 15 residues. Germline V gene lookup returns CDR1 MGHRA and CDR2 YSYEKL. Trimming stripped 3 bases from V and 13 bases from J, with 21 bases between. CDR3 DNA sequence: TGCGCCAGCAGCCAGGGGTTACAGGGACCTTTTAGACTGTTTTTT. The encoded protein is CASSQGLQGPFRLFF.

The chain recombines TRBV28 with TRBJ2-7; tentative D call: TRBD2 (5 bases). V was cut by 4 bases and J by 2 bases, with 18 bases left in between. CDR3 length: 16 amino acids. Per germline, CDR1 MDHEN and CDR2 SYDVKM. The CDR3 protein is CASSSRDKGFPYEQYF. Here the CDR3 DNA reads TGTGCCAGCAGTTCGAGGGATAAGGGATTCCCCTACGAGCAGTACTTC.

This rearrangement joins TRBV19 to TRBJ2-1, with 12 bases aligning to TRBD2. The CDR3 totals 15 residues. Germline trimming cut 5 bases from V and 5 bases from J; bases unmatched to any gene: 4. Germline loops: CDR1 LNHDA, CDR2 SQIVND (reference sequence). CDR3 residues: CASSERTSGDNEQFF. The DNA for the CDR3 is TGTGCCAGTAGTGAACGGACTAGCGGGGACAATGAGCAGTTCTTC.

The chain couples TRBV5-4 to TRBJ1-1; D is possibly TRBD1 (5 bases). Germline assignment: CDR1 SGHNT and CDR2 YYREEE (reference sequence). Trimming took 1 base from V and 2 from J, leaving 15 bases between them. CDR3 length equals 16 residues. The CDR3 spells CASSLIWGGKNTEAFF. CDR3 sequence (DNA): TGTGCCAGCAGCTTGATTTGGGGGGGGAAAAACACTGAAGCTTTCTTT.

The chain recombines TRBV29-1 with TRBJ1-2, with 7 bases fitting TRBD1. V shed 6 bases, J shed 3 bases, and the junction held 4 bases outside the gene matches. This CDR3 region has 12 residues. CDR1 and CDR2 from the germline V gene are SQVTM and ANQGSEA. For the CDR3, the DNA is TGCAGCGTAGGACAGGAGGACTATGGCTACACCTTC. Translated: CSVGQEDYGYTF.

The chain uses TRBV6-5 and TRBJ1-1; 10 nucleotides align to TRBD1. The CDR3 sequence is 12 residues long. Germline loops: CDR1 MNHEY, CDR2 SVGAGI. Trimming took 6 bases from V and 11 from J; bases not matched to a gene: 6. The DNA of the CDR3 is TGTGCCAGCAGACCCGACAGGGGGCGGGCTTTCTTT. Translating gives CASRPDRGRAFF.